A single sample is the source of the 10 T cell receptor beta chains below, sequenced in a study of tumor and adjacent non-tumor tissue in lung cancer. The library came from three nested PCR rounds adapted from ARM-PCR protocols. MiXCR was run by TCRdb on the multiplex PCR reads, yielding one entry per CDR3 protein. The sample shows around 120,000 distinct CDR3 sequences, 55% to 75% of them seen only once. No cell sorting was done before RNA was extracted from the tissue. The sample taken for sequencing was lung tumor tissue. These receptors came from a man under 40 with non-small cell lung cancer.

The chain couples TRBV7-9 to TRBJ1-4; 8 bases fit TRBD1. With 5 bases clipped from V and 7 bases from J, the junction kept 9 bases outside the gene matches. The CDR3 consists of 15 residues. From germline, CDR1 is SEHNR and CDR2 FQNEAQ (reference sequence). This CDR3 reads CASSDWTGQSEKLFF. In nucleotides, the CDR3 is TGTGCCAGCAGCGATTGGACAGGGCAAAGTGAAAAACTGTTTTTT.

Concerning this clonotype: This could be a read error, since a much larger clone is one nucleotide away. This chain uses TRBV20-1 with TRBJ2-3; D call uncertain. Per the germline V gene, CDR1 is DFQATT and CDR2 is SNEGSKA (reference sequence). The CDR3 consists of 12 residues. Trimming took 7 bases from V and 4 from J, leaving 12 bases between them. The CDR3 DNA reads TGCAGTGATATTTTATTTTCAGATACGCAGTATTTT. Translated, it gives CSDILFSDTQYF.

The chain recombines TRBV7-3 with TRBJ2-1; D call uncertain. With 1 base removed from V and 0 bases from J, the gap between germline ends came to 7 bases. The CDR3 has 15 amino acids. Germline V CDR1 and CDR2: SGHTA, FQGTGA. The CDR3 DNA follows: TGTGCCAGCAGCTTAAGCGGAGACTCCTACAATGAGCAGTTCTTC. Translated, it gives CASSLSGDSYNEQFF.

This clonotype was seen a handful of times. The genes are TRBV5-6 and TRBJ2-7, with 8 bases that match TRBD2. Germline V gene data show CDR1 as SGHDT and CDR2 as YYEEEE. The V segment lost 4 bases and the J segment 3 bases; nucleotides outside the gene matches: 12. The CDR3 runs 16 residues. The CDR3 region is CASSPAASGFFYEQYF. CDR3 DNA: TGTGCCAGCAGCCCGGCGGCTAGCGGGTTCTTCTACGAGCAGTACTTC.

For this clonotype: A read error may explain this, as a much larger clone is one base away. The chain is built from TRBV6-1 and TRBJ2-5, with 7 positions matching TRBD2. The CDR3 is 13 amino acids. The germline CDR1 and CDR2 sequences are MNHNS and SASEGT. CDR3 DNA: TGTGCCGTCATGTACGGGGGGAAAGAGAGCCAGTACTTC. This gives the protein CAVMYGGKESQYF.

Concerning this clonotype: An end of the junction does not agree with germline; a read error may underlie this. The chain carries TRBV20-1 and TRBJ2-1; unclear D gene. The CDR3 has 14 amino acids. Germline CDR1 DFQATT, CDR2 SNEGSKA (reference sequence). CDR3 nucleotides: TGCAGTGTTAGAGATCAGGAGCCCTACAATGAACAGTTCTTC. Its protein is CSVRDQEPYNEQFF.

As to this clonotype: This could be a read error, since a much larger clone is one nucleotide away. The chain employs TRBV6-1 and TRBJ2-5, with 10 nucleotides matching TRBD1. The CDR3 is 15 amino acids. Germline CDR1 MNHNS, CDR2 SASEGT. J was trimmed by 5 bases and V by 8 bases; bases with no gene match: 11. CDR3 coding DNA: TGTGCCAGCGGTCTCCAGACAGGGGGCTTGGAGACCCAGTACTTC. Translation: CASGLQTGGLETQYF.

A remark on this clonotype: An end of the junction differs from the germline gene, which may be a read error. The chain uses TRBV5-1 and TRBJ2-1; D possibly corresponds to TRBD2 (6 bases). Germline V gene lookup returns CDR1 SGHRS and CDR2 YFSETQ. This CDR3 has 16 amino acids. The CDR3 spells CDSSLGGGNSYNEQFF. As DNA, the CDR3 is TGCGACAGCAGCTTGGGCGGCGGGAACTCCTACAATGAGCAGTTCTTC.

Comment on this clonotype: With a much larger clone just one base away, this may be a read error. This chain connects TRBV4-2 to TRBJ2-1, with D tentatively TRBD1 (6 bases). CDR3 length: 17 amino acids. Trimming removed 0 bases from V and 7 bases from J, with 19 bases in between. CDR1 is LGHNA, CDR2 YNFKEQ, per germline. Written as DNA, the CDR3 is TGTGCCAGCAGCCAAGATTTTCGTGAGTCAGGGGCAAATGAGCAGTTCTTC. Its translation is CASSQDFRESGANEQFF.

A remark on this clonotype: The germline gene is not matched at one end of the junction; a read error may be the cause. CDR3 coding DNA: TGTGTCAGCAGGGACGTGACAGGGGGGAGTGGAAACACCATTTATTTT. It yields the protein CVSRDVTGGSGNTIYF. The rearrangement joins TRBV11-3 to TRBJ1-3, with 9 bases aligning to TRBD1. The V gene's germline CDR1 is SGHNT and CDR2 YENEEA. CDR3 length: 16 amino acids.